Shown below are 13 T cell receptor beta chains from a single sample sequenced in a study of post-analysis software for immune sequencing data. Overall study results and limits: Comparison of patients with controls showed 4 to 6 TRBV segments more frequent in patients, TRBV5-6, TRBV5-1 and TRBV20-1 among them.

Their antigens remain unidentified. The authors incorporated unique molecular identifiers into the TCR beta cDNA libraries. TCRdb re-derived calls from the PCR reads in MiXCR, one entry per CDR3 protein. Of 550,000 to 700,000 distinct CDR3 sequences listed, around 47% were seen once; the top ten hold under 2%. Sequenced sample: blood. These receptor sequences come from a girl aged 10 to 17 with multiple sclerosis.

The chain carries TRBV13 and TRBJ2-3; perhaps TRBD2 as D (6 bases). CDR1 PRHDT and CDR2 FYEKMQ come from the germline V gene (reference sequence). CDR3 length: 13 amino acids. Deletions cut 7 bases from V and 4 bases from J, with 12 bases between. CDR3 sequence: CASNGGLSDTQYF. The CDR3 bases are TGTGCCAGCAACGGGGGTTTGTCAGATACGCAGTATTTT.

This clonotype has only a few counts. This sequence joins TRBV3-1 and TRBJ2-1; 11 bases match TRBD2. The CDR3 contains 15 residues. V lost 1 base to trimming and J lost 7 bases; unmatched junction nucleotides: 3. Germline CDR1 LGHDT, CDR2 YNNKEL (reference sequence). Here the CDR3 reads CASSQASSGRNEQFF. The CDR3 DNA follows: TGTGCCAGCAGCCAAGCGTCTAGCGGGAGGAATGAGCAGTTCTTC.

The rearrangement joins TRBV12-3 or TRBV12-4 to TRBJ2-3, with TRBD2 identical over 10 bases. The junction had 9 bases not matched to a gene; V was cut back by 4 bases and J by 2 bases. The CDR3 loop spans 17 amino acids. The CDR3 nucleotides are TGTGCCAGCAGTTCTCTGACTAGCGGGCTTACCACAGATACGCAGTATTTT. Amino acids: CASSSLTSGLTTDTQYF.

The rearrangement uses TRBV4-1 and TRBJ2-3; no reliable D call. CDR1 MGHRA and CDR2 YSYEKL come from the germline V gene. The CDR3 is made up of 14 amino acids. The germline V and J ends were trimmed by 1 base and 5 bases, with 10 bases remaining between them. CDR3 DNA: TGCGCCAGCAGCCAAGGATCCACCAGAGATACGCAGTATTTT. As protein: CASSQGSTRDTQYF.

The chain has TRBV20-1 and TRBJ1-5, with D possibly TRBD1 on 6 matching bases. Trimming stripped 6 bases from V and 5 bases from J, with 20 bases between. Germline assignment: CDR1 DFQATT and CDR2 SNEGSKA (reference sequence). The CDR3 loop spans 15 amino acids. The CDR3 nucleotides are TGCAGTGCCAGAACCGGGACATTATCGTATCAGCCCCAGCATTTT. It translates to CSARTGTLSYQPQHF.

The rearrangement joins TRBV7-9 to TRBJ2-7; 13 bases match TRBD2. Germline CDR1 reads SEHNR; CDR2 reads FQNEAQ (reference sequence). CDR3 length equals 14 residues. V was pared by 4 bases and J by 6 bases, with 3 bases of the junction left unmatched. Here the CDR3 DNA reads TGTGCCAGCAGCTCGGGGACTAGCGGGATCGAGCAGTACTTC. Its protein is CASSSGTSGIEQYF. The full variable domain, completed using reference TRBV7-9 and TRBJ2-7, is DTGVSQNPRHKITKRGQNVTFRCDPISEHNRLYWYRQTLGQGPEFLTYFQNEAQLEKSRLLSDRFSAERPKGSFSTLEIQRTEQGDSAMYLCASSSGTSGIEQYFGPGTRLTVT.

This rearrangement joins TRBV4-1 to TRBJ2-7; 14 nucleotides match TRBD2. V trimming: 1 base; J trimming: 3 bases; junction bases outside the gene matches: 5. Germline CDR1 reads MGHRA; CDR2 reads YSYEKL. The CDR3 has 17 residues. CDR3: CASSQGTSGGYIYEQYF. For the CDR3, the DNA is TGCGCCAGCAGCCAAGGGACTAGCGGGGGGTATATCTACGAGCAGTACTTC.

The CDR3 bases are TGTGCCAGCACCGAGCAGGGGGCGACTCCGTGGTACAATGAGCAGTACTTC. Translating it yields CASTEQGATPWYNEQYF. The rearrangement links TRBV27 to TRBJ2-5, with 8 nucleotides matching TRBD1. This CDR3 spans 17 amino acids. V shed 7 bases and J 11 bases; nucleotides not matched to a gene: 24. Germline V CDR1 and CDR2: MNHEY, SMNVEV (reference sequence).

J is TRBJ2-3 and V is TRBV7-2; TRBD2 agrees at 10 bases. The CDR3 runs to 16 residues. Germline CDR1 is SGHTA and CDR2 is FQGNSA. With V trimmed by 2 bases and J by 1 base, 3 bases remained unmatched. The CDR3 loop is CASSLHTSGGTDTQYF. The CDR3 nucleotides are TGTGCCAGCAGCTTACATACTAGCGGGGGCACAGATACGCAGTATTTT.

The chain has TRBV29-1 and TRBJ2-7, with 9 positions matching TRBD1. Looked up from germline, CDR1 is SQVTM and CDR2 is ANQGSEA. The V and J ends lost 6 bases and 6 bases, in that order; junction bases with no gene match: 12. CDR3 length: 14 residues. This chain's CDR3 is CSVDSNRGLGEQYF. The CDR3 DNA is TGCAGCGTGGACAGCAACAGGGGGCTCGGCGAGCAGTACTTC.

The sample holds a few counts of this clonotype. This CDR3 is CASTTGTGGNQPQHF. The CDR3 region has the DNA TGTGCCAGTACTACCGGGACAGGGGGCAATCAGCCCCAGCATTTT. V usage is TRBV6-1 and J usage is TRBJ1-5, with 10 positions matching TRBD1. CDR1 and CDR2 from the germline V gene are MNHNS and SASEGT. The J segment lost 2 bases and the V segment lost 9 bases, leaving 7 bases of the junction unmatched. This CDR3 has 15 residues.

This sequence joins TRBV18 and TRBJ2-7; D is perhaps TRBD2 (6 bases). Trimming removed 3 bases at V and 5 bases at J, with 11 bases between. The CDR3 covers 13 residues. Germline loops: CDR1 KGHSH, CDR2 LQKENI. CDR3 protein: CASSPPVADEQYF. The CDR3 region has the DNA TGTGCCAGCTCACCCCCGGTAGCGGACGAGCAGTACTTC.

This sequence joins TRBV6-6 and TRBJ1-5; 7 bases line up with TRBD1. Per the germline V gene, CDR1 is MNHNY and CDR2 is SVGAGI (reference sequence). This CDR3 is built from 17 residues. V was clipped by 2 bases and J by 6 bases; unmatched bases: 13. The CDR3 nucleotides read TGTGCCAGCAGTTACCCAAGTCGACAGGGTGTCGGTCAGCCCCAGCATTTT. This codes for CASSYPSRQGVGQPQHF.